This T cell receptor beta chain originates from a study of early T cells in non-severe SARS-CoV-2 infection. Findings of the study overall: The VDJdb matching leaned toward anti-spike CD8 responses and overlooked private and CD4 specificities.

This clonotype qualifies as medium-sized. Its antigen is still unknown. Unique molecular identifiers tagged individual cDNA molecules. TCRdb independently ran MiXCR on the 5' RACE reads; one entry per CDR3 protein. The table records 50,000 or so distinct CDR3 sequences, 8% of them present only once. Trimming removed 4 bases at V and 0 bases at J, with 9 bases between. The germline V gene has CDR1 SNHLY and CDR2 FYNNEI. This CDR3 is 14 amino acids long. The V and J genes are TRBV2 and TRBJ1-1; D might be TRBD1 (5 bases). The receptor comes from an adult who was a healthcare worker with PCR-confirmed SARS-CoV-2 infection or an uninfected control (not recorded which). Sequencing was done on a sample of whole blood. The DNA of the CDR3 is TGTGCCAGCAGTGCCCAGGGAATGAACACTGAAGCTTTCTTT. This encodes CASSAQGMNTEAFF.